This TCR beta chain comes out of a study of identical twins. The germline V gene encodes CDR1 DFQATT and CDR2 SNEGSKA (reference sequence). V was clipped by 5 bases and J by 5 bases; unmatched bases: 5. This CDR3 region has 12 residues. Each donor (without exception) was a healthy Caucasian. TCRdb called the 5' RACE reads again in MiXCR, with one record for every CDR3 protein. The sample gives approximately 500,000 distinct CDR3 sequences, 24% of which show up once; about 2.7% is in the top ten. These data also formed part of another study, on T cells expressing NK-cell markers.

This clonotype was sampled from a woman aged 18-29 years in good health. The chain joins TRBV20-1 to TRBJ1-1, with 7 bases fitting TRBD1. The sample consisted of CD4+ T cells sorted from blood. The CDR3 sequence: CSAPGQRTEAFF. The DNA of the CDR3 is TGCAGTGCTCCGGGACAGAGGACTGAAGCTTTCTTT.